This TCR beta chain was recovered during a study of T cells in localized non-small cell lung cancer. Study-level points and caveats: Longer overall survival was associated with a higher density of T cells in the blood. The highest T cell clonality was in uninvolved adjacent lung, above tumor. Because researchers sequenced only one region of the tumor, heterogeneity is still possible. The appearance of a median around 57 of the top 100 tumor clones was seen in adjacent lung.

Sequencing was performed with immunoSEQ multiplex PCR; in TCRdb, only in-frame clones are kept and a portion is missing. The table includes approximately 28,000 clones, approximately 83% detected once. V lost 5 bases, J lost 10 bases, and 15 bases lay in between. The CDR3 is 14 amino acids. The V gene's germline CDR1 is SGHAT and CDR2 FQNNGV. About this clone: Antigen specificity is unknown.

This chain links TRBV11-2 with TRBJ1-6; D perhaps matches TRBD1 (6 bases). Sequencing used peripheral blood mononuclear cells, obtained before any cancer treatment. The sequence came from a man between 40 and 70 years old with stage III lung adenocarcinoma. The CDR3 reads CASSDPGQYSPLHF. CDR3 DNA sequence: TGTGCCAGCAGCGACCCGGGACAATACTCACCCCTCCACTTT.